These T cell receptor beta chains were read from a single sample in a study of T cell clones after liver transplantation. This table comes from immunoSEQ multiplex PCR, and its TCRdb copy is limited to in-frame clones, with some not included. Among fewer than 110,000 clones listed, 80% to 90% were seen once. The sample in question was CD4+ T cells from blood, obtained around 4 years after liver transplant. Receptors were obtained from a human patient who received a liver transplant. Some T cells may have come from the graft donor. CDR3s include the opening cysteine and the closing phenylalanine or tryptophan. Fields, in order: J gene, D gene, clone size, V gene, CDR3 protein, CDR3 DNA. The D gene is left open where the match is weak. Size values are once, few and many counts, or a class for expanded clones, and some rows have none.

J gene: TRBJ2-7; D gene: TRBD2; clone size: -; V gene: TRBV6-5; CDR3 protein: CASSKLAGGYEQYF; CDR3 DNA: TGTGCCAGCAGTAAACTAGCGGGAGGTTACGAGCAGTACTTC
J gene: TRBJ1-5; D gene: -; clone size: -; V gene: TRBV4-1; CDR3 protein: CASSQLTTINQPQHF; CDR3 DNA: TGCGCCAGCAGCCAATTAACCACAATCAATCAGCCCCAGCATTTT
J gene: TRBJ1-1; D gene: TRBD1; clone size: -; V gene: TRBV6-6; CDR3 protein: CASSRDRGWERAFF; CDR3 DNA: TGTGCCAGCAGTAGGGACAGGGGGTGGGAAAGAGCTTTCTTT
J gene: TRBJ2-2; D gene: -; clone size: -; V gene: TRBV7-6; CDR3 protein: CASSHGEFAGELFF; CDR3 DNA: TGTGCCAGCAGCCACGGGGAATTCGCCGGGGAGCTGTTTTTT
J gene: TRBJ1-1; D gene: TRBD1; clone size: -; V gene: TRBV7-2; CDR3 protein: CASSPAGTGAMNTEAFF; CDR3 DNA: TGTGCCAGCAGCCCCGCCGGGACAGGGGCGATGAACACTGAAGCTTTCTTT
J gene: TRBJ1-1; D gene: TRBD1; clone size: -; V gene: TRBV18; CDR3 protein: CASSRSKTGAGTEAFF; CDR3 DNA: TGTGCCAGCTCACGATCCAAGACAGGGGCGGGCACTGAAGCTTTCTTT
J gene: TRBJ1-5; D gene: -; clone size: -; V gene: TRBV28; CDR3 protein: CASTRLGFSNQPQHF; CDR3 DNA: TGTGCCAGCACGAGACTTGGATTTAGCAATCAGCCCCAGCATTTT
J gene: TRBJ2-7; D gene: -; clone size: once; V gene: TRBV9; CDR3 protein: CASSVGGSGRYEQYF; CDR3 DNA: TGTGCCAGCAGCGTAGGGGGCTCCGGCCGCTACGAGCAGTACTTC
J gene: TRBJ1-5; D gene: -; clone size: -; V gene: TRBV7-9; CDR3 protein: CASSLDGVGGRSSNQPQHF; CDR3 DNA: TGTGCCAGCAGCTTAGATGGTGTGGGGGGACGAAGTAGCAATCAGCCCCAGCATTTT
J gene: TRBJ2-6; D gene: -; clone size: -; V gene: TRBV6-6; CDR3 protein: CASRGAWTVGANVLTF; CDR3 DNA: TGTGCCAGCCGTGGGGCCTGGACCGTTGGGGCCAACGTCCTGACTTTC
J gene: TRBJ1-1; D gene: -; clone size: -; V gene: TRBV10-3; CDR3 protein: CAIKATENTEAFF; CDR3 DNA: TGTGCCATCAAGGCGACGGAGAACACTGAAGCTTTCTTT
J gene: TRBJ1-3; D gene: -; clone size: few; V gene: TRBV7-8; CDR3 protein: CASSAGKGTLSGNTIYF; CDR3 DNA: TGTGCCAGCAGCGCAGGAAAGGGGACACTCTCTGGAAACACCATATATTTT
J gene: TRBJ2-6; D gene: -; clone size: few; V gene: TRBV4-2; CDR3 protein: CASSQEVGGPGANVLTF; CDR3 DNA: TGTGCCAGCAGCCAAGAGGTAGGGGGTCCTGGGGCCAACGTCCTGACTTTC
J gene: TRBJ1-1; D gene: -; clone size: -; V gene: TRBV25-1; CDR3 protein: CASRLSGLNTEAFF; CDR3 DNA: TGTGCCAGCAGGCTTTCTGGTCTGAACACTGAAGCTTTCTTT
J gene: TRBJ2-7; D gene: -; clone size: few; V gene: TRBV7-9; CDR3 protein: CASSFRETSYEQYF; CDR3 DNA: TGTGCCAGCAGCTTCAGGGAGACGTCCTACGAGCAGTACTTC
J gene: TRBJ2-2; D gene: -; clone size: -; V gene: TRBV5-1; CDR3 protein: CASSLVAAGELFF; CDR3 DNA: TGCGCCAGCAGCTTGGTGGCGGCCGGGGAGCTGTTTTTT
J gene: TRBJ2-7; D gene: TRBD2; clone size: -; V gene: TRBV11-2; CDR3 protein: CASSGLAGPSYEQYF; CDR3 DNA: TGTGCCAGCAGCGGCCTAGCGGGACCATCCTACGAGCAGTACTTC
J gene: TRBJ1-5; D gene: -; clone size: -; V gene: TRBV29-1; CDR3 protein: CSVQQGIESNQPQHF; CDR3 DNA: TGCAGCGTCCAACAGGGAATAGAGAGCAATCAGCCCCAGCATTTT
J gene: TRBJ2-7; D gene: -; clone size: -; V gene: TRBV2; CDR3 protein: CASIYLTAGGEQYF; CDR3 DNA: TGTGCCAGCATTTATTTGACAGCCGGGGGCGAGCAGTACTTC
J gene: TRBJ2-1; D gene: -; clone size: -; V gene: TRBV19; CDR3 protein: CATLPEGGVRNEQFF; CDR3 DNA: TGTGCCACCCTTCCGGAGGGGGGGGTGCGCAATGAGCAGTTCTTC
J gene: TRBJ2-7; D gene: TRBD2; clone size: -; V gene: TRBV27; CDR3 protein: CASSLWGGLTYEQYF; CDR3 DNA: TGTGCCAGCAGTTTATGGGGGGGTCTTACCTACGAGCAGTACTTC
J gene: TRBJ1-5; D gene: TRBD1; clone size: -; V gene: TRBV18; CDR3 protein: CASSPRQGEQPQHF; CDR3 DNA: TGTGCCAGCTCACCGAGACAGGGCGAACAGCCCCAGCATTTT
J gene: TRBJ1-2; D gene: -; clone size: -; V gene: TRBV15; CDR3 protein: CATSRGSLSNYGYTF; CDR3 DNA: TGTGCCACCAGCAGAGGTTCCCTGTCTAACTATGGCTACACCTTC
J gene: TRBJ2-7; D gene: -; clone size: -; V gene: TRBV5-1; CDR3 protein: CASSRTQGSSYEQYF; CDR3 DNA: TGCGCCAGCAGCCGGACACAGGGAAGCTCCTACGAGCAGTACTTC
J gene: TRBJ2-5; D gene: -; clone size: -; V gene: TRBV9; CDR3 protein: CASSAEETQYF; CDR3 DNA: TGTGCCAGCAGCGCGGAAGAGACCCAGTACTTC
J gene: TRBJ2-2; D gene: -; clone size: once; V gene: TRBV9; CDR3 protein: CASSVDGGATGELFF; CDR3 DNA: TGTGCCAGCAGCGTAGATGGGGGAGCGACCGGGGAGCTGTTTTTT
J gene: TRBJ2-5; D gene: -; clone size: -; V gene: TRBV7-2; CDR3 protein: CASSLAGTPGETQYF; CDR3 DNA: TGTGCCAGCAGCTTAGCAGGGACTCCCGGGGAGACCCAGTACTTC
J gene: TRBJ1-1; D gene: -; clone size: -; V gene: TRBV18; CDR3 protein: CASSPGGARIMKAFF; CDR3 DNA: TGTGCCAGCTCACCGGGGGGGGCCCGAATTATGAAAGCTTTCTTT
J gene: TRBJ1-1; D gene: -; clone size: -; V gene: TRBV11-2; CDR3 protein: CASSFGRGNTEAFF; CDR3 DNA: TGTGCCAGCAGCTTCGGTAGGGGGAACACTGAAGCTTTCTTT
J gene: TRBJ2-7; D gene: -; clone size: -; V gene: TRBV9; CDR3 protein: CASSVDSGRYEQYF; CDR3 DNA: TGTGCCAGCAGCGTAGATTCAGGGCGCTACGAGCAGTACTTC
J gene: TRBJ1-3; D gene: TRBD1; clone size: -; V gene: TRBV5-1; CDR3 protein: CASSPGQGTSTIYF; CDR3 DNA: TGCGCCAGCAGCCCCGGACAGGGTACATCCACCATATATTTT
J gene: TRBJ1-3; D gene: TRBD1; clone size: -; V gene: TRBV18; CDR3 protein: CASSPRKGQGSGNTIYF; CDR3 DNA: TGTGCCAGCTCACCACGTAAGGGACAGGGGAGTGGAAACACCATATATTTT
J gene: TRBJ2-5; D gene: TRBD1; clone size: -; V gene: TRBV18; CDR3 protein: CASSPFTGEETQYF; CDR3 DNA: TGTGCCAGCTCACCGTTCACAGGGGAAGAGACCCAGTACTTC
J gene: TRBJ2-5; D gene: -; clone size: -; V gene: TRBV6-1; CDR3 protein: CASSGNRAQETQYF; CDR3 DNA: TGTGCCAGCAGTGGGAACAGGGCCCAAGAGACCCAGTACTTC
J gene: TRBJ2-3; D gene: -; clone size: -; V gene: TRBV6-5; CDR3 protein: CASSSKRGRGTDTQYF; CDR3 DNA: TGTGCCAGCAGTTCAAAAAGGGGGAGAGGAACAGATACGCAGTATTTT
J gene: TRBJ1-2; D gene: -; clone size: -; V gene: TRBV9; CDR3 protein: CASSALSGESYTF; CDR3 DNA: TGTGCCAGCAGCGCTTTGTCAGGAGAAAGCTACACCTTC
J gene: TRBJ1-3; D gene: -; clone size: once; V gene: TRBV6-6; CDR3 protein: CASSYRSTVSGNTIYF; CDR3 DNA: TGTGCCAGCAGTTACCGTTCGACGGTCTCTGGAAACACCATATATTTT
J gene: TRBJ2-1; D gene: -; clone size: -; V gene: TRBV5-4; CDR3 protein: CASSSGTRGNEQFF; CDR3 DNA: TGTGCCAGCAGCTCCGGGACCCGAGGCAATGAGCAGTTCTTC
J gene: TRBJ1-1; D gene: -; clone size: -; V gene: TRBV6-5; CDR3 protein: CAIKQGLLNTEAFF; CDR3 DNA: TGTGCCATCAAACAGGGACTTCTAAACACTGAAGCTTTCTTT
J gene: TRBJ1-4; D gene: TRBD1; clone size: -; V gene: TRBV15; CDR3 protein: CATSSGTGALEKLFF; CDR3 DNA: TGTGCCACCAGCAGTGGGACAGGGGCCCTAGAAAAACTGTTTTTT
J gene: TRBJ1-2; D gene: TRBD1; clone size: few; V gene: TRBV2; CDR3 protein: CASSETGTGDGYTF; CDR3 DNA: TGTGCCAGCAGTGAAACCGGGACAGGGGATGGCTACACCTTC
J gene: TRBJ1-1; D gene: -; clone size: -; V gene: TRBV18; CDR3 protein: CASSLAGGGTEAFF; CDR3 DNA: TGTGCCAGCTCACTTGCCGGTGGTGGCACTGAAGCTTTCTTT
J gene: TRBJ2-1; D gene: TRBD2; clone size: -; V gene: TRBV2; CDR3 protein: CASRTRGGAGNEQFF; CDR3 DNA: TGTGCCAGCAGGACCCGCGGGGGGGCCGGCAATGAGCAGTTCTTC
J gene: TRBJ2-1; D gene: TRBD1; clone size: -; V gene: TRBV4-1; CDR3 protein: CASSQAQGVLNEQFF; CDR3 DNA: TGCGCCAGCAGCCAAGCACAGGGGGTCCTCAATGAGCAGTTCTTC
J gene: TRBJ1-3; D gene: TRBD1; clone size: once; V gene: TRBV28; CDR3 protein: CASSMTGAGNTIYF; CDR3 DNA: TGTGCCAGCAGTATGACAGGGGCTGGAAACACCATATATTTT